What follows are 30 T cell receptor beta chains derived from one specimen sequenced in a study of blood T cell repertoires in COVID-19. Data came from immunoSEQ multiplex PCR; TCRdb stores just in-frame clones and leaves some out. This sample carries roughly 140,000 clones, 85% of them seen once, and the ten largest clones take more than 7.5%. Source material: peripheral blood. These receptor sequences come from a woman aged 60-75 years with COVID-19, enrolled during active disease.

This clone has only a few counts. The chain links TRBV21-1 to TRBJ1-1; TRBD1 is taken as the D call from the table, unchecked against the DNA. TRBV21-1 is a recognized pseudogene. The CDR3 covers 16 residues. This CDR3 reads CASSKTQDRANTEAFF. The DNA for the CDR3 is TGTGCCAGCAGCAAAACACAGGACAGGGCGAACACTGAAGCTTTCTTT.

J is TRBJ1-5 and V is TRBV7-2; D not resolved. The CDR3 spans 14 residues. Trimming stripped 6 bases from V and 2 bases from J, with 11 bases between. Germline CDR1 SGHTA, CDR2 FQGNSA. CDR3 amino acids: CASSALRGNQPQHF. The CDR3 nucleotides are TGTGCCAGCAGTGCCTTACGGGGCAATCAGCCCCAGCATTTT.

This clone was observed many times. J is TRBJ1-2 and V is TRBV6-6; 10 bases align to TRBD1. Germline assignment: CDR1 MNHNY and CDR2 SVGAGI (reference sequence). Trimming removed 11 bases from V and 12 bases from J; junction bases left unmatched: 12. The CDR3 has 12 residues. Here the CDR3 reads CASDRDRGEHTF. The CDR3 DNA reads TGTGCCTCCGACCGGGACAGGGGAGAGCACACCTTC.

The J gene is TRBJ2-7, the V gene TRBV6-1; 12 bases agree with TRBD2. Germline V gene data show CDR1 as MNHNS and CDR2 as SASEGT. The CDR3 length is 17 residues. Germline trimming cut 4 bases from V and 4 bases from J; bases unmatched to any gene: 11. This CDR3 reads CASSGRLAGGRLYEQYF. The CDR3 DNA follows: TGTGCCAGCAGTGGAAGGCTAGCGGGAGGGCGGTTGTACGAGCAGTACTTC.

For the CDR3, the DNA is TGTGCCAGCAGCCTCAACAGGGGCCGTTACAATGAGCAGTTCTTC. It codes for CASSLNRGRYNEQFF. The chain links TRBV7-3 to TRBJ2-1, with 7 positions matching TRBD1. This CDR3 region has 15 residues. Germline CDR1 SGHTA, CDR2 FQGTGA. Trimming took 5 bases from V and 4 from J; bases not matched to a gene: 8.

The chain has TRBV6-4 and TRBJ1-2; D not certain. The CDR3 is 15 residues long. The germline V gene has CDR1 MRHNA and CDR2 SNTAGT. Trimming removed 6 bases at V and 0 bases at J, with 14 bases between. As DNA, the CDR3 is TGTGCCAGCAGAAGGGAGGGAAATTCTAACTATGGCTACACCTTC. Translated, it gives CASRREGNSNYGYTF.

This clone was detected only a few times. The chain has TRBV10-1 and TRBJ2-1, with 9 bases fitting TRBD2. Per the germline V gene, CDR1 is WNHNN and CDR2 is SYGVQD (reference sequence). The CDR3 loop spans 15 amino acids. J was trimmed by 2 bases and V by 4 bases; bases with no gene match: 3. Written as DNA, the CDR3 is TGCGCCAGCAGTGTAGGCGGGAGGGCCTACAATGAGCAGTTCTTC. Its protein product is CASSVGGRAYNEQFF.

The CDR3 coding sequence is TGTGCCAGCAGCTTAGCGAGGAGGACAGGCGCCTACAATGAGCAGTTCTTC. Protein product: CASSLARRTGAYNEQFF. The rearrangement uses TRBV11-1 and TRBJ2-1, with 7 bases lining up with TRBD1. This CDR3 comprises 17 residues. Germline CDR1 SGHAT, CDR2 FQDESV (reference sequence). Losses at the gene ends were 0 bases for V and 2 bases for J; bases not matched to a gene: 7.

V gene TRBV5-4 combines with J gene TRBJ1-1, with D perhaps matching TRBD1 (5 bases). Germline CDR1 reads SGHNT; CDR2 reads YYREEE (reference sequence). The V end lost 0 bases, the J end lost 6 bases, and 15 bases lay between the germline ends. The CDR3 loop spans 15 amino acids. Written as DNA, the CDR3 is TGTGCCAGCAGCTTGGAGGCGTCCTGGGGCGCTGAAGCTTTCTTT. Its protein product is CASSLEASWGAEAFF.

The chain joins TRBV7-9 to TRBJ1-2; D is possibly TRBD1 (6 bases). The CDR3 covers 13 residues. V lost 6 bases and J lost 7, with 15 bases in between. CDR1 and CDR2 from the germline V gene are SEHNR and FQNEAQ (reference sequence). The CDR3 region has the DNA TGTGCCAGCAGTCCCTCAGGGGTTTTTGGCTACACCTTC. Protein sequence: CASSPSGVFGYTF. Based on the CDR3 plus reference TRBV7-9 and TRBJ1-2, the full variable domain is DTGVSQNPRHKITKRGQNVTFRCDPISEHNRLYWYRQTLGQGPEFLTYFQNEAQLEKSRLLSDRFSAERPKGSFSTLEIQRTEQGDSAMYLCASSPSGVFGYTFGSGTRLTVV.

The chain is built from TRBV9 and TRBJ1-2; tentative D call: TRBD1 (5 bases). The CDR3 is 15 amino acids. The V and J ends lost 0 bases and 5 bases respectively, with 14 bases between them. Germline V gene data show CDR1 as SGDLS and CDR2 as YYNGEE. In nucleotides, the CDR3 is TGTGCCAGCAGCGTAGAGGGCAGGGCGGGGTATGGCTACACCTTC. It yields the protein CASSVEGRAGYGYTF.

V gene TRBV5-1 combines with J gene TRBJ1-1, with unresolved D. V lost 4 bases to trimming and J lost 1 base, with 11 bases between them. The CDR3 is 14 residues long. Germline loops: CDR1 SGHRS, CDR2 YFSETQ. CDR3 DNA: TGCGCCAGCAGCCCTTTGGCTGAGAACACTGAAGCTTTCTTT. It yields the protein CASSPLAENTEAFF.

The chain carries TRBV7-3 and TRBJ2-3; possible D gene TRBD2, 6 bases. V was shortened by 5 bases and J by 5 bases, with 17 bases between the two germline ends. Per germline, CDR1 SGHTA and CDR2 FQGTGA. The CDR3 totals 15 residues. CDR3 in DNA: TGTGCCAGCAGCCGGGGTGTCCGGGGGAAAGATACGCAGTATTTT. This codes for CASSRGVRGKDTQYF.

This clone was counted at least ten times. The CDR3, as DNA: TGCGCCAGCAGCCAAGAGTCAGGGGGTGGCTACACCTTC. Its translation is CASSQESGGGYTF. V usage is TRBV4-1 and J usage is TRBJ1-2; the match to TRBD1 covers 7 bases. V lost 0 bases and J lost 7; bases outside the gene matches: 2. Germline V gene sequence: CDR1 MGHRA, CDR2 YSYEKL. This CDR3 is 13 amino acids long.

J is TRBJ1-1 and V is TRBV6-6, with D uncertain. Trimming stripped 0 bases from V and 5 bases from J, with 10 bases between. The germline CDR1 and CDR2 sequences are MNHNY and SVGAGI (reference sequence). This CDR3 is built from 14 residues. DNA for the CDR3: TGTGCCAGCAGTTACTCGAGGGCAGGAACTGAAGCTTTCTTT. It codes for CASSYSRAGTEAFF.

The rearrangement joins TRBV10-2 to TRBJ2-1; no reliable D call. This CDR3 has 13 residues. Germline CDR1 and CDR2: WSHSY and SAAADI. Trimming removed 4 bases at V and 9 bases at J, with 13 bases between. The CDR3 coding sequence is TGCGCCAGCAGTGTAGAAAGGTCGGGTGAGCAGTTCTTC. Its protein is CASSVERSGEQFF.

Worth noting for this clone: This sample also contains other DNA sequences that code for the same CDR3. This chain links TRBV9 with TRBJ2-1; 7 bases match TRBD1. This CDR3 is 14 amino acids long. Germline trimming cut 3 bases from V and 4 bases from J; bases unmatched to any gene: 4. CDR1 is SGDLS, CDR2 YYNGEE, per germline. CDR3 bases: TGTGCCAGCAGCGGAAGGGGGCCTTACAATGAGCAGTTCTTC. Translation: CASSGRGPYNEQFF.

CDR3 sequence reads: CASSLTGREGYGYTF. CDR3 nucleotide sequence: TGTGCCAGCAGCTTAACAGGCCGGGAGGGATATGGCTACACCTTC. The rearrangement uses TRBV7-3 and TRBJ1-2; D is undetermined. The CDR3 is made up of 15 amino acids. Per the germline V gene, CDR1 is SGHTA and CDR2 is FQGTGA. Trimming took off 0 bases at V and 5 bases at J, with 13 bases between the two ends.

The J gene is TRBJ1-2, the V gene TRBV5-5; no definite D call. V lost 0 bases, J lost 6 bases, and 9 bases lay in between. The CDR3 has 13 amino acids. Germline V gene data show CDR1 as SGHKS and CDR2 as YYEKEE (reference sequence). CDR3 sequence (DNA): TGTGCCAGCAGCTTGGTAGGAGTCAATGGCTACACCTTC. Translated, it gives CASSLVGVNGYTF.

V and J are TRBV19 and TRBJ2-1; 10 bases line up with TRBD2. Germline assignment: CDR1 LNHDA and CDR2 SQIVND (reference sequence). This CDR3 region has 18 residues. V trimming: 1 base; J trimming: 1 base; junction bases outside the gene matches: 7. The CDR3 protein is CASSIAARTSGSYNEQFF. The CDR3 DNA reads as TGTGCCAGTAGTATAGCAGCTCGGACTAGCGGTTCCTACAATGAGCAGTTCTTC.

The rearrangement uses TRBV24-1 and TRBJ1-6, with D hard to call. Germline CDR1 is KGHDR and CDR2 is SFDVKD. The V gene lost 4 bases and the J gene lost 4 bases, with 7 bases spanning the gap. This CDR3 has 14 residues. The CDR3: CATSESAYNSPLHF. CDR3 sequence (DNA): TGTGCCACCAGTGAATCAGCGTATAATTCACCCCTCCACTTT.

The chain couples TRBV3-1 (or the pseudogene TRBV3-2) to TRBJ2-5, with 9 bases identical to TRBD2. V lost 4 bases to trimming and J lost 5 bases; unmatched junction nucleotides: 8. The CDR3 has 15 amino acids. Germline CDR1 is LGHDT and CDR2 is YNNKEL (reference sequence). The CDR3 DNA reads TGTGCCAGCAGCCTCCGGGCGGGGGGGCCCGAGACCCAGTACTTC. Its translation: CASSLRAGGPETQYF.

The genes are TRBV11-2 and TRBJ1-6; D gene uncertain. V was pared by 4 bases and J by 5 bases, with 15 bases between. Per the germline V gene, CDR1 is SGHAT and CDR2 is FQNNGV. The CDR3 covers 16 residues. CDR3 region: CASSYSTGLNNSPLHF. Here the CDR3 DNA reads TGTGCCAGCAGCTATTCGACGGGTCTTAATAATTCACCCCTCCACTTT. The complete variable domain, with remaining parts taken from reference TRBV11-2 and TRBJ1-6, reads EAGVAQSPRYKIIEKRQSVAFWCNPISGHATLYWYQQILGQGPKLLIQFQNNGVVDDSQLPKDRFSAERLKGVDSTLKIQPAKLEDSAVYLCASSYSTGLNNSPLHFGNGTRLTVT.

DNA for the CDR3: TGTGCCAGCAGTCGGGGTCCTCCAAAAAACACCATATATTTT. It encodes CASSRGPPKNTIYF. The V and J genes are TRBV6-5 and TRBJ1-3; D uncertain. This CDR3 has 14 residues. V lost 5 bases and J lost 6, with 14 bases in between. From germline, CDR1 is MNHEY and CDR2 SVGAGI.

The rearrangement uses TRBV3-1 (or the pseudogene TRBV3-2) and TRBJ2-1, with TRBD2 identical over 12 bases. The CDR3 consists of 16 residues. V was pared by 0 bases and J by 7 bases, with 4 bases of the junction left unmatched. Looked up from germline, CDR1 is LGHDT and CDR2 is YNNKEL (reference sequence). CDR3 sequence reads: CASSQDRLAGVNEQFF. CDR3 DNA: TGTGCCAGCAGCCAAGATAGACTAGCGGGAGTAAATGAGCAGTTCTTC.

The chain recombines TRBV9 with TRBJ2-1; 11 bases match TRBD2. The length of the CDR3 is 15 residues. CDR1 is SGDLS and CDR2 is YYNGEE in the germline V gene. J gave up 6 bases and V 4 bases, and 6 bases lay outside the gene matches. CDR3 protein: CASSPTSGTGNEQFF. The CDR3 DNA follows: TGTGCCAGCAGCCCGACTAGCGGGACGGGCAATGAGCAGTTCTTC.

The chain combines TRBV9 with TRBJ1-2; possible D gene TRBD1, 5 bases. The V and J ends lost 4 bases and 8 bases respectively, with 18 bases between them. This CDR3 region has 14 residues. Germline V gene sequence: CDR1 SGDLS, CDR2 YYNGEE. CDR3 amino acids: CASSPRQSREGYTF. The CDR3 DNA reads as TGTGCCAGCAGCCCACGACAGTCCCGTGAGGGCTACACCTTC. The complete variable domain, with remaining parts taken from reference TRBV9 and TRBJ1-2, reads DSGVTQTPKHLITATGQRVTLRCSPRSGDLSVYWYQQSLDQGLQFLIQYYNGEERAKGNILERFSAQQFPDLHSELNLSSLELGDSALYFCASSPRQSREGYTFGSGTRLTVV.

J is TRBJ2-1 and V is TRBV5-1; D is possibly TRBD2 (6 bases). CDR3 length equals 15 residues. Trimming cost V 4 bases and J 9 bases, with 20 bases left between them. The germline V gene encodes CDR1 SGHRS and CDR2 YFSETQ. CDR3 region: CASSGSASVRGEQFF. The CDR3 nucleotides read TGCGCCAGCAGCGGGTCCGCTAGCGTGAGAGGTGAGCAGTTCTTC. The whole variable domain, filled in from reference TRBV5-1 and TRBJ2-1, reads KAGVTQTPRYLIKTRGQQVTLSCSPISGHRSVSWYQQTPGQGLQFLFEYFSETQRNKGNFPGRFSGRQFSNSRSEMNVSTLELGDSALYLCASSGSASVRGEQFFGPGTRLTVL.

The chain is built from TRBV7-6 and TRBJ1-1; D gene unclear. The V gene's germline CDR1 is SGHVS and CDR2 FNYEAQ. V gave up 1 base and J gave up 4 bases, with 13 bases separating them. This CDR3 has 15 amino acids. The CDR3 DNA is TGTGCCAGCAGCTTAGGACTAGGGCCGGGCACTGAAGCTTTCTTT. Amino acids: CASSLGLGPGTEAFF.

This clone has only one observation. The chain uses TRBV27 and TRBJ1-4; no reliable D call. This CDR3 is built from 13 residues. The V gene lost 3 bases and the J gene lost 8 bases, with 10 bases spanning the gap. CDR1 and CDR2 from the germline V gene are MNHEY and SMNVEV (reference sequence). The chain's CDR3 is CASSFSRSEKLFF. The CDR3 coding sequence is TGTGCCAGCAGTTTCTCGAGAAGCGAAAAACTGTTTTTT.